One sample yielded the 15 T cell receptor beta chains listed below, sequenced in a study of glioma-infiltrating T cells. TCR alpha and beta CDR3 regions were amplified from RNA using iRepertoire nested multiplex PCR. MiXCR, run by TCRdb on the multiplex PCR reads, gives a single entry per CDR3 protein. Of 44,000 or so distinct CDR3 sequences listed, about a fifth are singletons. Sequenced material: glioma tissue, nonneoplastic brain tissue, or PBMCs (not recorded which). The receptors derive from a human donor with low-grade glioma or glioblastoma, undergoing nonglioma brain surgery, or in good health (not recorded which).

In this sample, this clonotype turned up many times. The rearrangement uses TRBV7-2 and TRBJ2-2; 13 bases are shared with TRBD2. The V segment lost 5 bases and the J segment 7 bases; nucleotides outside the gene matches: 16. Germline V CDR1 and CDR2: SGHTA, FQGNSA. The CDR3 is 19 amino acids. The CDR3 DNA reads TGTGCCAGCAGCCGACTAGCGGGGGGCGCCATTAGGAGGATCGGGGAGCTGTTTTTT. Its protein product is CASSRLAGGAIRRIGELFF. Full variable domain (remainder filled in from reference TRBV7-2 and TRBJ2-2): GAGVSQSPSNKVTEKGKDVELRCDPISGHTALYWYRQSLGQGLEFLIYFQGNSAPDKSGLPSDRFSAERTGGSVSTLTIQRTQQEDSAVYLCASSRLAGGAIRRIGELFFGEGSRLTVL.

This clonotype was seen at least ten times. CDR3 region: CASSRAHPPPQGANTEAFF. CDR3 nucleotides: TGCGCCAGCAGCCGCGCCCACCCTCCCCCTCAGGGAGCGAACACTGAAGCTTTCTTT. V and J are TRBV4-1 and TRBJ1-1; perhaps TRBD1 as D (5 bases). In germline, CDR1 is MGHRA, CDR2 YSYEKL. The CDR3 length is 19 residues. The ends were cut back, 4 bases at V and 1 base at J, with 25 bases in the middle.

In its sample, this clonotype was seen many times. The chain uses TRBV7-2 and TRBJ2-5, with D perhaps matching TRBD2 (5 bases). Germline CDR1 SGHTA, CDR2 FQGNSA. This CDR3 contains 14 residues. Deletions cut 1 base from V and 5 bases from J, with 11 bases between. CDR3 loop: CASSLGRGWETQYF. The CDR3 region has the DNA TGTGCCAGCAGCTTAGGCCGGGGTTGGGAGACCCAGTACTTC.

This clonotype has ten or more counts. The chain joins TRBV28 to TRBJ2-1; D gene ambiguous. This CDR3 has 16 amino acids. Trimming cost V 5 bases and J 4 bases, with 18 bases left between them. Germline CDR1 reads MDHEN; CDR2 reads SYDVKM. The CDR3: CASSPPAGPKYNEQFF. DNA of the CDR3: TGTGCCAGCAGTCCCCCGGCAGGCCCCAAGTACAATGAGCAGTTCTTC.

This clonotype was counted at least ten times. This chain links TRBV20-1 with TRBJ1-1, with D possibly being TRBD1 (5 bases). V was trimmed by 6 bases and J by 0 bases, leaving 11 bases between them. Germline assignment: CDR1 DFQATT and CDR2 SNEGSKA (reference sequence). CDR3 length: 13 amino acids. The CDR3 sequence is CSAVTDMNTEAFF. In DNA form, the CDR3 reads TGCAGTGCCGTTACGGACATGAACACTGAAGCTTTCTTT.

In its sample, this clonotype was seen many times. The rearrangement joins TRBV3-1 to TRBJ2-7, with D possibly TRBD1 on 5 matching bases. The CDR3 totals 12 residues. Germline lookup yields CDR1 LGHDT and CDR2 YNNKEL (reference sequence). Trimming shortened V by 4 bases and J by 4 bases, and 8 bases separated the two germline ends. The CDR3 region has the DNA TGTGCCAGCAGCCGTGACAGTTACGAGCAGTACTTC. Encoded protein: CASSRDSYEQYF.

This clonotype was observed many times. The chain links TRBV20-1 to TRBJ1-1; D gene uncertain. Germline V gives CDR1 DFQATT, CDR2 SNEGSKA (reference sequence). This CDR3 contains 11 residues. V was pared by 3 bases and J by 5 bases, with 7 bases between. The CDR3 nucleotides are TGCAGTGCTAGTCCCGAGACTGAAGCTTTCTTT. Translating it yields CSASPETEAFF.

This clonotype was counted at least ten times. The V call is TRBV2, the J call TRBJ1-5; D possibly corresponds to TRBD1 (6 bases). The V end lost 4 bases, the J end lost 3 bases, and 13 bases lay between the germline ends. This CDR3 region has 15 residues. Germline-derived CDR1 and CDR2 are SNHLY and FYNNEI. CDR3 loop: CASSGGGGFNQPQHF. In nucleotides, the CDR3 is TGTGCCAGCAGTGGAGGAGGGGGATTCAATCAGCCCCAGCATTTT.

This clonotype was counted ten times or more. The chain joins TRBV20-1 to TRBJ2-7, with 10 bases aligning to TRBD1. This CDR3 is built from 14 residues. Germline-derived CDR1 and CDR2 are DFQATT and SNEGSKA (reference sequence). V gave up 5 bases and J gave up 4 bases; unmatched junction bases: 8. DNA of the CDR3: TGCAGTGCTCCTCCACCGGGACAGGGGTACGAGCAGTACTTC. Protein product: CSAPPPGQGYEQYF.

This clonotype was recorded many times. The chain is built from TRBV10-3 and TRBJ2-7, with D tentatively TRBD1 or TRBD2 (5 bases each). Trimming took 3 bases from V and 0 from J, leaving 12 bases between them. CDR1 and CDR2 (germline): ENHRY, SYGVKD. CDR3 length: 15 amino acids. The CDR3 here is CAISEEGLSSYEQYV. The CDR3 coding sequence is TGTGCCATCAGTGAAGAGGGGTTGAGCTCCTACGAGCAGTACGTC.

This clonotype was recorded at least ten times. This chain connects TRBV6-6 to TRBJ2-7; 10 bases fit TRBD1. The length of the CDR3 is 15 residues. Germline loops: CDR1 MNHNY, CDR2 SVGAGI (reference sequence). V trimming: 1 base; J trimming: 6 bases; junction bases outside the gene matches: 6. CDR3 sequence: CASSYLQGTGAEQYF. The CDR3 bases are TGTGCCAGCAGTTACTTACAAGGGACAGGGGCCGAGCAGTACTTC.

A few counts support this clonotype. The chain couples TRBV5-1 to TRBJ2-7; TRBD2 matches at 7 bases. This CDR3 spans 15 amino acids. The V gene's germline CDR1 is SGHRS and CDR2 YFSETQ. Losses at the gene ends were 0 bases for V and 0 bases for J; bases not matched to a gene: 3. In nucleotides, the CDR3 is TGCGCCAGCAGCTTGGGACTAGCCAACTCCTACGAGCAGTACTTC. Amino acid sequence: CASSLGLANSYEQYF.

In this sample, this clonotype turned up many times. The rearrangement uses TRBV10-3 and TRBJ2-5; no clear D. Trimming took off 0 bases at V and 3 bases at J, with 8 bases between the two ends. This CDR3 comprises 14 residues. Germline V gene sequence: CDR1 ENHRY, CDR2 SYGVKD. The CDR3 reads CAISESSREETQYF. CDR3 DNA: TGTGCCATCAGTGAGTCGTCCCGGGAAGAGACCCAGTACTTC.

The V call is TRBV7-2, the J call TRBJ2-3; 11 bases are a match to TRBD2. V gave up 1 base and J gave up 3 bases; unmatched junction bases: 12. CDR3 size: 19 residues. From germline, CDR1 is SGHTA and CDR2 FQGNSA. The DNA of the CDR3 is TGTGCCAGCAGCTTAGGACTAGCGGGGTCCCGGGCATCGACAGATACGCAGTATTTT. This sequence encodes CASSLGLAGSRASTDTQYF.

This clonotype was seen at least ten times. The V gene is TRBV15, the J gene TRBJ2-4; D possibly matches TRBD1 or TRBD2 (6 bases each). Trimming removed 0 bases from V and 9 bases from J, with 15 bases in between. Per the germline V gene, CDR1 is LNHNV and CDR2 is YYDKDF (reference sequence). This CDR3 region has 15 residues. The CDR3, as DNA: TGTGCCACCAGCAGAGATTACCAGGGGCGGGGCATTCAGTACTTC. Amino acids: CATSRDYQGRGIQYF.